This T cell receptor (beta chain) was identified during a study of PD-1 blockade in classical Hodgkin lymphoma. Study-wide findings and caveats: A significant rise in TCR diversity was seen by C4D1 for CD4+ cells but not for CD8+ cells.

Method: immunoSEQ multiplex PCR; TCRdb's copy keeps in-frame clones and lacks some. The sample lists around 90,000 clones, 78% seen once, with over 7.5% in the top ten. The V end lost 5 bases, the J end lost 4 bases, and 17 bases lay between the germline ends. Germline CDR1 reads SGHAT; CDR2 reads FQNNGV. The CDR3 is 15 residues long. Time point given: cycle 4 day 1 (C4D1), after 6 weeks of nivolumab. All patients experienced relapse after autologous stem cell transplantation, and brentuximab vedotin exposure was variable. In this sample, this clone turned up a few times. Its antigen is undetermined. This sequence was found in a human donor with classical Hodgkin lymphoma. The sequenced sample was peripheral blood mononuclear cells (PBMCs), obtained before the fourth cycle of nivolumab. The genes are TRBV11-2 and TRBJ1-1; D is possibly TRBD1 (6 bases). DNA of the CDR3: TGTGCCAGCAGCCCGCGAAACAGGGAAGGCACTGAAGCTTTCTTT. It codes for CASSPRNREGTEAFF.